These T cell receptor beta chains were read from a single sample in a study of cytotoxic CD8 clonotypes in ibrutinib-treated CLL. The assay was immunoSEQ multiplex PCR, and TCRdb's table has in-frame clones only and misses some. The sample holds around 14,000 clones, roughly 70% seen once. Sequences were derived from PBMCs, sampled before ibrutinib treatment. These receptor sequences come from a human donor with chronic lymphocytic leukemia. CDR3s leave out the opening cysteine and the closing phenylalanine or tryptophan.

len | j_gene | v_gene | CDR3aa
13 | TRBJ1-2 | TRBV2 | ASTRGTVTNYGYT
13 | TRBJ1-3 | TRBV18 | ASSPGQGVGNTIY
12 | TRBJ1-5 | TRBV7-2 | ASSRQGWNQPQH
14 | TRBJ1-5 | TRBV19 | ASSIGDRAGGQPQH
13 | TRBJ1-6 | TRBV4-2 | ASSQGAQVNSPLH
10 | TRBJ2-7 | TRBV6-1 | ASSQGFYEQY
12 | TRBJ2-1 | TRBV18 | ASSPRQGYNEQF
12 | TRBJ2-7 | TRBV13 | ASSLGHTTYEQY
12 | TRBJ1-2 | TRBV19 | ASSLSQGGYGYT
14 | TRBJ1-2 | TRBV5-1 | ASSLTDTQANYGYT
13 | TRBJ1-5 | TRBV6-6 | ASNEGGPFGQPQH
11 | TRBJ2-1 | TRBV6-5 | ASSSTGQNEQF
11 | TRBJ1-2 | TRBV7-7 | ASSPLDKYGYT
14 | TRBJ2-1 | TRBV11-2 | ASSLVGPGSYNEQF
13 | TRBJ2-7 | TRBV7-9 | ASSSRVGQSYEQY
11 | TRBJ2-5 | TRBV15 | ATSTRDVETQY
15 | TRBJ2-7 | TRBV5-4 | ASSPRSAGDPSYEQY
12 | TRBJ2-1 | TRBV27 | ASRGPWGGNEQF
10 | TRBJ1-3 | TRBV6-5 | ASKGSGNTIY
15 | TRBJ1-2 | TRBV4-3 | ASSQDGIGESGILYT
9 | TRBJ2-7 | TRBV28 | ASSLRSEQY
14 | TRBJ1-2 | TRBV4-3 | ASSPGTARANYGYT
15 | TRBJ2-5 | TRBV5-4 | ASSLLGRGAPQETQY